This T cell receptor (beta chain) was recovered during a study of cytomegalovirus exposure and HLA in healthy donors. Details on this clone: Its antigen remains unidentified.

PCR was performed using 60 Vbeta and 13 Jbeta primers. Method: immunoSEQ multiplex PCR; TCRdb's copy keeps in-frame clones and lacks some. The data show roughly 100,000 clones, around 63% seen once. Study results and limitations: The listing of roughly 160 TCR beta chains classed them as cytomegalovirus-associated. Exclusion applied to some V segments, including TRBV6-2 and TRBV6-3, as they were indistinguishable. The authors later found TCR association rates varying by HLA locus, with DRB1 most and HLA-C fewest. Presence/absence analyses assumed roughly uniform sequencing depth across donors, which may not hold.

Germline trimming cut 1 base from V and 1 base from J; bases unmatched to any gene: 5. The CDR3 runs to 16 residues. Germline V gives CDR1 LNHNV, CDR2 YYDKDF (reference sequence). The specimen was PBMCs. This sequence originates from a man aged 25 to 40 in good health and CMV-seronegative. The chain is built from TRBV15 and TRBJ2-5; TRBD2 agrees at 8 bases. DNA of the CDR3: TGTGCCACCAGCAGAGGGTTAGCGGGATCCCAAGAGACCCAGTACTTC. Translation: CATSRGLAGSQETQYF.